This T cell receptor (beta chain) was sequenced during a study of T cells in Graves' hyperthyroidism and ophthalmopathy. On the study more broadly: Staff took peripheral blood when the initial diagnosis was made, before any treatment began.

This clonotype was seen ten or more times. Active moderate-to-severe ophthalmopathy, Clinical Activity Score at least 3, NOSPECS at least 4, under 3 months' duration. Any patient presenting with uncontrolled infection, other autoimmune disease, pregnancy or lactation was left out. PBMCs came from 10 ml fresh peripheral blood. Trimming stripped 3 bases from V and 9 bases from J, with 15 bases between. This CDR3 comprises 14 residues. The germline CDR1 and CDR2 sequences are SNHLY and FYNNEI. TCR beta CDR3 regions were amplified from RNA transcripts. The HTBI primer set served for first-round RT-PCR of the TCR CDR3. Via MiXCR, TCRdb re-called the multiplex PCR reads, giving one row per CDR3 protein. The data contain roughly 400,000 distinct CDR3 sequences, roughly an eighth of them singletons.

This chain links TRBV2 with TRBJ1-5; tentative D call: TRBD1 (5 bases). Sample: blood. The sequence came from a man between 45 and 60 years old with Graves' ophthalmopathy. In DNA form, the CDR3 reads TGTGCCAGCAGTGAGACGAGGGGTGGTGGGCCCCAGCATTTT. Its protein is CASSETRGGGPQHF.